These T cell receptor beta chains were read from a single sample in a study of blood T cell repertoires in COVID-19. TCRdb's table, derived via immunoSEQ multiplex PCR, lists solely in-frame clones and lacks some. This sample yields 40,000 or so clones, of which around 89% are seen a single time; approximately 10% belongs to the top ten. The material sequenced was peripheral blood. The receptors come from a man younger than 40 with active or convalescent COVID-19. Both conserved end residues are trimmed from each CDR3. Fields, in order: V gene, J gene, CDR3 protein.

TRBV24-1,TRBJ1-2,ATSDPRRGYGYT
TRBV7-9,TRBJ2-7,ASSRAGTGRYEQY
TRBV2,TRBJ2-6,ASSVTGSGANVLT
TRBV27,TRBJ2-4,ASSPRGTDLRTKNIQY
TRBV2,TRBJ2-7,ASSAGTAAYEQY
TRBV2,TRBJ1-2,ASSGQGAKGYT
TRBV6-5,TRBJ2-2,ASSYLRGTNTGELF
TRBV7-6,TRBJ2-3,ASSSIGVTSTDTQY
TRBV7-9,TRBJ1-2,ASSPRQGGTGGYT
TRBV29-1,TRBJ2-5,SVDRGRGLGETQY
TRBV6-2/TRBV6-3,TRBJ2-1,ASRSIRGGSYNEQF
TRBV30,TRBJ2-2,ALDKHLAGVGTGELF
TRBV11-2,TRBJ1-1,ASSLGGTAQAEAF
TRBV2,TRBJ1-2,ASSARDLYGYT
TRBV3-1/TRBV3-2,TRBJ1-2,ASKLRSGGYT
TRBV7-2,TRBJ2-3,ASSLATGPTDTQY
TRBV7-8,TRBJ1-1,ASSLAAGGLRTEAF
TRBV12-3/TRBV12-4,TRBJ2-2,ASGTPVGELF
TRBV27,TRBJ2-3,ASSSHRGSLQDTQY
TRBV19,TRBJ1-1,ASSLQGGPNTEAF
TRBV10-2,TRBJ2-7,ASSESAEGYEQY
TRBV6-5,TRBJ1-6,ASSYWRPRSNSPLH
TRBV7-2,TRBJ2-1,ASRPFTSGEQF
TRBV29-1,TRBJ2-1,SVGYAPGGQGYNEQF
TRBV7-2,TRBJ1-6,ASSSPWEYNSPLH
TRBV6-1,TRBJ1-5,ASSEWGASSNQPQH
TRBV15,TRBJ1-2,ATSNRRDLVGYT
TRBV18,TRBJ1-1,ASSPRQGANTEAF
TRBV5-4,TRBJ2-7,ASSLGRDSYEQY
TRBV18,TRBJ1-1,ASSTKGAGVDRFGTEAF
TRBV7-9,TRBJ1-1,ASSLYGTWTEAF
TRBV3-1/TRBV3-2,TRBJ2-3,ASSQEWNRQGAETDTQY
TRBV6-5,TRBJ2-1,ASSYSSTSGNNEQF
TRBV11-2,TRBJ1-1,ASSSPDRGVTEAF
TRBV3-1/TRBV3-2,TRBJ1-1,ASSRHVGANTEAF
TRBV11-2,TRBJ1-2,ASSLNRGQAYGYT
TRBV5-4,TRBJ2-1,ASSYGLAGHNEQF
TRBV7-9,TRBJ2-5,ASSPGQGAGETQY
TRBV7-9,TRBJ1-6,ASSLERGSSPLH
TRBV19,TRBJ2-1,ASRQGYNEQF
TRBV7-8,TRBJ1-5,ASSQRGQGARNQPQH
TRBV9,TRBJ1-3,ASSSNRWDRQGGNTIY
TRBV30,TRBJ2-1,AWSVFSGIYNEQF
TRBV5-5,TRBJ2-2,ASTQTSGGPGELF
TRBV6-2/TRBV6-3,TRBJ2-7,ASSYSTGPYEQY
TRBV28,TRBJ1-5,ASSYTGGRNQPQH
TRBV29-1,TRBJ2-5,SVPSGGRWTQY
TRBV29-1,TRBJ1-1,SVGGAGVWNTEAF
TRBV11-2,TRBJ1-1,ASSRIQGYTEAF
TRBV18,TRBJ1-5,ASSPARGSQPQH
TRBV9,TRBJ1-3,ASSVEGQGTGNTIY
TRBV7-3,TRBJ2-1,ASSLAGNNEQF
TRBV6-5,TRBJ2-2,ASRRLTLNTGELF
TRBV6-2/TRBV6-3,TRBJ2-6,ASSLAGANVLT
TRBV13,TRBJ2-1,ASSLGAVVRGYRLRYNEQF